A selection of T cell receptor beta chains follows, all from one sample in a study of sequential checkpoint blockade in melanoma. Some clones are missing from TCRdb's copy, which holds only in-frame ones; the method was immunoSEQ multiplex PCR. The table has a few thousand clones, less than 25% seen once. This sample comprised tumor tissue (inferred from file names), obtained from a patient given nivolumab and ipilimumab in sequence. Source of these receptors: a human donor with melanoma. Both conserved end residues are part of each CDR3. D genes are given only for firm matches. Clone sizes are given selectively: once, few, many, or a class where the clone is expanded.

D,V,length,J,size,DNA,CDR3
.,TRBV11-3,16,TRBJ1-4,many,TGTGCCAGCAGTTACGAATCCGGGAGCCCGACTGAAAAACTGTTTTTT,CASSYESGSPTEKLFF
.,TRBV19,17,TRBJ1-6,.,TGTGCCAGTAGTCCGCTAGGGACTTTGGCTAGTGATTCACCCCTCCACTTT,CASSPLGTLASDSPLHF
.,TRBV28,15,TRBJ2-2,few,TGTGCCAGCAGTTCCCCCGGGCAGAACACCGGGGAGCTGTTTTTT,CASSSPGQNTGELFF
.,TRBV29-1,13,TRBJ2-3,.,TGCAGTGGTACAGGATCTAGCACAGATACGCAGTATTTT,CSGTGSSTDTQYF
.,TRBV5-1,14,TRBJ1-2,.,TGCGCCAGCAGCTTAGACAGGCCCTCCTATGGCTACACCTTC,CASSLDRPSYGYTF
.,TRBV9,13,TRBJ2-3,few,TGTGCCAGCAGCGTAGGTTCTGTGGATACGCAGTATTTT,CASSVGSVDTQYF
TRBD2,TRBV18,17,TRBJ2-3,few,TGTGCCAGCTCACCCGCCTCTGCGGGAGGGCTCACAGATACGCAGTATTTT,CASSPASAGGLTDTQYF
TRBD2,TRBV6-8,13,TRBJ2-1,medium-sized,TGTGCCAACGCTGGAGGACTAGCGCATGAGCAGTTCTTC,CANAGGLAHEQFF
.,TRBV6-8,14,TRBJ1-4,medium-sized,TGTGCCAGCAGTTACTCTGAGGCGGATGAAAAACTGTTTTTT,CASSYSEADEKLFF
.,TRBV11-3,16,TRBJ1-6,medium-sized,TGTGCCAGCAGCCCCAATCACAGGGCATTTAATTCACCCCTCCACTTT,CASSPNHRAFNSPLHF
TRBD1,TRBV5-1,14,TRBJ2-7,few,TGCGCCAACCCGGGACAGGTTGGATCGTACGAGCAGTACTTC,CANPGQVGSYEQYF
TRBD1,TRBV9,15,TRBJ2-1,medium-sized,TGTGCCAGCAGCGTAGAGACAGGGGGATACAATGAGCAGTTCTTC,CASSVETGGYNEQFF
.,TRBV18,13,TRBJ1-4,few,TGTGCCAGCTCACCCATCCGATATGAAAAACTGTTTTTT,CASSPIRYEKLFF
TRBD1,TRBV18,16,TRBJ1-6,.,TGTGCCAGCTCACCCCAGACAGGGGGCTATGATTCACCCCTCCACTTT,CASSPQTGGYDSPLHF
TRBD2,TRBV12-5,15,TRBJ2-1,few,TGTGCCAGCACCGGGACTAGCCTCCGCTACAATGAGCAGTTCTTC,CASTGTSLRYNEQFF
.,TRBV19,15,TRBJ1-1,.,TGTGCCAGTAGTATAGGGGAGGGGCTGAACACTGAAGCTTTCTTT,CASSIGEGLNTEAFF
TRBD1,TRBV28,15,TRBJ2-1,few,TGTGCCAGCAGTTGGACAGGGGGGGCCTACAATGAGCAGTTCTTC,CASSWTGGAYNEQFF
TRBD1,TRBV11-3,14,TRBJ1-5,hyperexpanded,TGTGCCAGCAGTTCGGGACAGAGCAATCAGCCCCAGCATTTT,CASSSGQSNQPQHF
.,TRBV30,18,TRBJ1-6,.,TGTGCCTGGAGTGTACTAGGATTCCGAGCCGTGTTGGATTCACCCCTCCACTTT,CAWSVLGFRAVLDSPLHF
TRBD1,TRBV11-3,14,TRBJ2-7,few,TGTGCCAGCAGCCCAGGGGGCGGATCCTACGAGCAGTACTTC,CASSPGGGSYEQYF
TRBD1,TRBV11-3,14,TRBJ1-4,many,TGTGCCAGCAGCTTAGGGGACAGGGGGAAAAAACTGTTTTTT,CASSLGDRGKKLFF
.,TRBV5-1,15,TRBJ1-5,.,TGCGCCAGCAGCTTGGACGGGAAGAGCAATCAGCCCCAGCATTTT,CASSLDGKSNQPQHF
.,TRBV11-3,14,TRBJ2-2,medium-sized,TGTGCCAGCAGACACTTTTATGACACCGGGGAGCTGTTTTTT,CASRHFYDTGELFF
TRBD1,TRBV6-8,18,TRBJ2-6,.,TGTGCCAGCAGTTTCCGGGACAGGGTATTTTCTGGGGCCAACGTCCTGACTTTC,CASSFRDRVFSGANVLTF
TRBD1,TRBV9,14,TRBJ2-5,many,TGTGCCAGCAGCGTCTCCGGGACAGAAGAGACCCAGTACTTC,CASSVSGTEETQYF
.,TRBV23-1,14,TRBJ1-1,medium-sized,TGCGCCAGCAGCCCCGGTCAGGGGTGGACTGAAGCTTTCTTT,CASSPGQGWTEAFF
TRBD1,TRBV5-1,17,TRBJ2-5,.,TGCGCCAGCAGCTTAGGAACCGGGACAGGGTGGAGGGAGACCCAGTACTTC,CASSLGTGTGWRETQYF
.,TRBV11-3,17,TRBJ2-2,many,TGTGCCAGCAGCCTCGCTGGGGGGCCATCGGGAACCGGGGAGCTGTTTTTT,CASSLAGGPSGTGELFF
TRBD1,TRBV11-3,15,TRBJ1-2,few,TGTGCCAGCAGCGCTGGACAGGGTCAAAACTATGGCTACACCTTC,CASSAGQGQNYGYTF
.,TRBV11-3,14,TRBJ1-4,medium-sized,TGTGCCAGCAGCTTACCGGGGGTTAATGAAAAACTGTTTTTT,CASSLPGVNEKLFF